These T cell receptor beta chains were read from a single sample in a study of shared clonotypes between healthy human individuals. The assay was immunoSEQ multiplex PCR, and TCRdb's table has in-frame clones only and misses some. In the table there are a few hundred thousand clones, 77% of which are singletons. The sample consisted of PBMCs. The receptors stem from a woman in her thirties or forties in good health. Some clones in this sample may be carry-over from other donors' samples. CDR3s leave out the opening cysteine and the closing phenylalanine or tryptophan.

J gene | V gene | CDR3 protein
TRBJ1-4 | TRBV28 | ASSPGLMGKLF
TRBJ2-7 | TRBV11-2 | ASSITGGQANFYEQY
TRBJ2-2 | TRBV4-2 | ASSQTGLAGAGELF
TRBJ2-3 | TRBV5-4 | ASSLEPSGRAGDTQY
TRBJ2-7 | TRBV7-2 | ASSLTWTSYEQY
TRBJ2-3 | TRBV7-3 | ASSLGTSGDTQY
TRBJ1-2 | TRBV5-1 | ASSLSGGGNYGYT
TRBJ2-7 | TRBV7-9 | ASSSGQATYEQY
TRBJ1-4 | TRBV5-4 | ASSLGDARREKLF
TRBJ2-7 | TRBV13 | ASSSRQGADEQY
TRBJ1-1 | TRBV19 | ASSPTGSGGTEAF
TRBJ2-1 | TRBV29-1 | SVERPQGDSYNEQF
TRBJ1-5 | TRBV28 | ASSSGMWYGQPQH
TRBJ2-3 | TRBV2 | ASSEVNLSADTQY
TRBJ2-3 | TRBV5-1 | ASSLATSLDTQY
TRBJ1-5 | TRBV11-3 | ASSYDQGVEGNQPQH
TRBJ2-6 | TRBV2 | ASGRDSGANVLT
TRBJ2-2 | TRBV19 | ASSKQRNTGELF
TRBJ1-5 | TRBV19 | ASSTPVYALSNQPQH
TRBJ2-2 | TRBV28 | ASSPGTGNTGELF
TRBJ1-5 | TRBV4-1 | ASSYSRLSNQPQH
TRBJ2-3 | TRBV4-3 | ASSQDGNTGTSGSTDTQY
TRBJ2-7 | TRBV6-5 | ASTKDRQHYYEQY
TRBJ2-2 | TRBV19 | ASKDRANTGELF
TRBJ1-1 | TRBV9 | ASSVGRERENTEAF
TRBJ2-3 | TRBV5-6 | ASSSGDTQY
TRBJ1-2 | TRBV5-1 | ASSFTGTGARKIYGYT
TRBJ1-2 | TRBV11-2 | ASSSPRGSYGYT
TRBJ1-5 | TRBV28 | ASRAPQGMANQPQH
TRBJ1-5 | TRBV28 | ASSRDRGGNQPQH
TRBJ1-2 | TRBV30 | AWSQRHGYGYT
TRBJ2-7 | TRBV29-1 | SVEGAYEQY
TRBJ2-5 | TRBV9 | ASSVGGLAGGLKETQY
TRBJ2-5 | TRBV4-1 | ASSQGTGQETQY
TRBJ2-5 | TRBV5-1 | ASSLAGGEQETQY
TRBJ1-4 | TRBV7-8 | ASSLVGAGGRGEKLF
TRBJ2-5 | TRBV7-8 | ASSPNPQETQY
TRBJ2-1 | TRBV29-1 | SVARPRGGEQF
TRBJ1-2 | TRBV7-8 | ASSLNIGGNYGYT
TRBJ2-3 | TRBV6-5 | ASRRGLAGGDTQY
TRBJ1-1 | TRBV28 | ASSLKWGDTEAF
TRBJ2-7 | TRBV18 | ASSPETGSYEQY
TRBJ1-5 | TRBV5-6 | ASSTNRGSNQPQH